This T cell receptor beta chain is drawn from a study of cytomegalovirus exposure and HLA in healthy donors. Notes on the study in general: The study had only CMV serostatus as immune exposure information. TCR beta sequences numbering roughly 16,000 were associated with HLA alleles at 0.05 false discovery rate in a later analysis. Later analysis placed DRB1 highest and HLA-C lowest in TCR association rates, which differed by HLA locus.

With respect to this clone: Its antigen is unknown.

The primer mix had 60 Vbeta and 13 Jbeta primers. Produced via immunoSEQ multiplex PCR; TCRdb's table is partial and in-frame only. Across just over 60,000 clones, the top ten clones capture less than 6% of the sample. Trimming removed 2 bases at V and 5 bases at J, with 10 bases between. Germline assignment: CDR1 MGHRA and CDR2 YSYEKL. CDR3 length: 13 amino acids. Material: PBMCs. The receptor comes from a man aged 25-40 years in good health and CMV-seropositive. The chain links TRBV4-1 to TRBJ2-7, with D perhaps matching TRBD1 (6 bases). CDR3 nucleotides: TGCGCCAGCAGCCAATTACAGGGCCACGAGCAGTACTTC. It translates to CASSQLQGHEQYF.